Below, 3 T cell receptor beta chains from the same sample are listed, as sequenced in a study of T cell responses to AZD1222 COVID-19 vaccine. The method was immunoSEQ multiplex PCR; TCRdb's version includes in-frame clones alone and lacks a portion of them. The sample carries 250,000 to 300,000 clones, 94% recorded once. Sequences were derived from peripheral blood, sampled 28 days after the second AZD1222 dose. These receptor sequences come from an adult who received the AZD1222 COVID-19 vaccine.

The gene calls are TRBV10-3 and TRBJ2-2; D is ambiguous. Germline loops: CDR1 ENHRY, CDR2 SYGVKD. Trimming left V 4 bases short and J 3 bases short, with 12 bases between. The CDR3 loop spans 15 amino acids. CDR3 in amino acids: CAISGTQPDTGELFF. Written as DNA, the CDR3 is TGTGCCATCAGTGGTACTCAGCCCGACACCGGGGAGCTGTTTTTT.

The chain couples TRBV18 to TRBJ2-3; D may be TRBD1 (5 bases). V was shortened by 1 base and J by 0 bases, with 8 bases between the two germline ends. CDR3 length: 15 residues. From germline, CDR1 is KGHSH and CDR2 LQKENI. Here the CDR3 DNA reads TGTGCCAGCTCACCACGGGGCTCGAGCACAGATACGCAGTATTTT. It encodes CASSPRGSSTDTQYF.

The V and J genes are TRBV3-1 (or the pseudogene TRBV3-2) and TRBJ2-7, with no clear D. Germline V gives CDR1 LGHDT, CDR2 YNNKEL (reference sequence). The CDR3 consists of 15 residues. Trimming removed 1 base from V and 2 bases from J, with 12 bases in between. The CDR3 region is CASSQGRDPAYEQYF. The DNA for the CDR3 is TGTGCCAGCAGCCAAGGGAGAGACCCCGCCTACGAGCAGTACTTC.